These T cell receptor beta chains were read from a single sample in a study of blood T cell repertoires in COVID-19. Sequenced by immunoSEQ multiplex PCR; TCRdb stores in-frame clones only, minus some. The sample consists of around 380,000 clones, more than 70% of them appearing once. The sequenced material came from PBMCs or T cells enriched from blood (not recorded which). These receptor sequences come from a man younger than 40 who had recovered from COVID-19. Both conserved end residues are part of each CDR3. D genes are given only for firm matches. A row's size may be missing; if present it is once, few, many or a size class.

V	size	D	length	J	DNA	CDR3
TRBV7-8	NA	TRBD1	17	TRBJ1-5	TGTGCCAGCAGCTTAGCCGGGACAGGGGTGAGGAATCAGCCCCAGCATTTT	CASSLAGTGVRNQPQHF
TRBV3-1/TRBV3-2	NA	NA	16	TRBJ1-6	TGTGCCAGCAGCCAAGAGCTGGGGAAGGGGAATTCACCCCTCCACTTT	CASSQELGKGNSPLHF
TRBV10-3	once	TRBD2	15	TRBJ2-2	TGTGCCATCAGTGAGCTTAGCGGGGGGACCGGGGAGCTGTTTTTT	CAISELSGGTGELFF
TRBV5-1	NA	TRBD1	11	TRBJ2-1	TGCGCCAGCAGCCCTGACAGGGGACGGTTCTTC	CASSPDRGRFF
TRBV4-1	NA	NA	15	TRBJ2-1	TGCGCCAGCAGCCAAGATTGGCAGGGAATCCATGAGCAGTTCTTC	CASSQDWQGIHEQFF
TRBV7-9	NA	TRBD1	17	TRBJ1-1	TGTGCCAGCAGCTTAGAAGGGACAGGGTCTGGGAACACTGAAGCTTTCTTT	CASSLEGTGSGNTEAFF
TRBV25-1	NA	NA	14	TRBJ2-5	TGTGCCAGCGTTTCCTACGCGGGGACCGAGACCCAGTACTTC	CASVSYAGTETQYF
TRBV10-2	NA	TRBD1	14	TRBJ1-1	TGCGCCACCACAGGGGGCTGGTGGGACACTGAAGCTTTCTTT	CATTGGWWDTEAFF
TRBV12-3/TRBV12-4	NA	NA	12	TRBJ1-2	TGTGCCAGCAGTTTCCCAGGTAATGGCTACACCTTC	CASSFPGNGYTF
TRBV12-3/TRBV12-4	NA	TRBD1	13	TRBJ2-7	TGTGCCAGCAGACCGGACAGGGGGCATGAGCAGTACTTC	CASRPDRGHEQYF
TRBV4-1	NA	NA	13	TRBJ2-7	TGCGCCAGCAGCCTACCGGGTCTTTACGAGCAGTACTTC	CASSLPGLYEQYF
TRBV7-8	NA	TRBD1	18	TRBJ1-5	TGTGCCAGCAGCTTAGCCGGGACAGCTCTATGGCGCAATCAGCCCCAGCATTTT	CASSLAGTALWRNQPQHF
TRBV7-3	NA	TRBD1	15	TRBJ1-1	TGTGCCAGCAGCTCATCGGGACAGGGTCAGGCGGAAGCTTTCTTT	CASSSSGQGQAEAFF
TRBV19	NA	NA	14	TRBJ2-3	TGTGCCAGTAGTAGCCCTACTACCACAGATACGCAGTATTTT	CASSSPTTTDTQYF
TRBV7-9	NA	NA	16	TRBJ1-2	TGTGCCAGCAGCTTCAGATCGGGACACGGCGCCGATGGCTACACCTTC	CASSFRSGHGADGYTF
TRBV7-9	NA	TRBD2	17	TRBJ2-1	TGTGCCAGCAGCTTAGATCACCGGACTAGCCTTTACAATGAGCAGTTCTTC	CASSLDHRTSLYNEQFF
TRBV4-2	NA	TRBD1	16	TRBJ2-7	TGTGCCAGCAGCCAGAGTGAGGGACAGGGGATGGTCGAGCAGTACTTC	CASSQSEGQGMVEQYF
TRBV19	NA	NA	16	TRBJ1-1	TGTGCCAGTAGTATAGGCAGGGGTATCATGAACACTGAAGCTTTCTTT	CASSIGRGIMNTEAFF
TRBV19	NA	NA	13	TRBJ1-1	TGTGCCAGTAGTATACAGGGAAGGACTGAAGCTTTCTTT	CASSIQGRTEAFF
TRBV28	once	TRBD2	12	TRBJ2-1	TGTGCCAGCAGGCCTCTAGCGGGTAGACAGTTCTTC	CASRPLAGRQFF
TRBV12-3/TRBV12-4	NA	NA	12	TRBJ1-2	TGTGCCAGCAGTCTGACAGCCTATGGCTACACCTTC	CASSLTAYGYTF
TRBV6-6	NA	NA	13	TRBJ1-2	TGTGCCAGCAAAGGTGGGACTGTCTATGGCTACACCTTC	CASKGGTVYGYTF
TRBV5-1	NA	NA	14	TRBJ2-2	TGCGCCAGCCGTGTTAGTAGTGACATCGGGGAGCTGTTTTTT	CASRVSSDIGELFF
TRBV4-1	NA	TRBD2	15	TRBJ2-3	TGCGCCAGCAGCCAAACATTAGCGGGGTTGGATACGCAGTATTTT	CASSQTLAGLDTQYF
TRBV7-2	NA	TRBD2	16	TRBJ2-5	TGTGCCAGCAGCTTCCGACTAGCGAGTCCCCAAGAGACCCAGTACTTC	CASSFRLASPQETQYF
TRBV19	NA	NA	15	TRBJ1-5	TGTGCCAGTAACCCCGCCTCGAGGAGCAATCAGCCCCAGCATTTT	CASNPASRSNQPQHF
TRBV27	NA	NA	16	TRBJ1-2	TGTGCCAGCAGTTCGAATGTAGGGCAGGGGAGTGATGGCTACACCTTC	CASSSNVGQGSDGYTF
TRBV9	NA	NA	15	TRBJ2-2	TGTGCCAGCAGCGTAGGGAGTGGGTTGGCCGGGGAGCTGTTTTTT	CASSVGSGLAGELFF
TRBV18	once	NA	13	TRBJ2-5	TGTGCCAGCTCACCAGGGGGCGGCGAGACCCAGTACTTC	CASSPGGGETQYF
TRBV27	NA	NA	16	TRBJ1-1	TGTGCCAGCAGTTCCCAGGTCGCGGGGGGAAAAATTGAAGCTTTCTTT	CASSSQVAGGKIEAFF
TRBV18	NA	NA	17	TRBJ1-2	TGTGCCAGCTCACCACCGAGCAGGGGAAGAATTAACTATGGCTACACCTTC	CASSPPSRGRINYGYTF
TRBV7-6	NA	TRBD1	13	TRBJ2-7	TGTGCCAGCAGCCCGGACAGGGACTACGAGCAGTACTTC	CASSPDRDYEQYF
TRBV4-2	once	NA	16	TRBJ2-3	TGTGCCAGCAGCCAAGGCGGGCGGGTCGGCACAGATACGCAGTATTTT	CASSQGGRVGTDTQYF
TRBV6-6	NA	NA	15	TRBJ1-2	TGTGCCAGCAGTGAGGCCCGACCCCGGAACTATGGCTACACCTTC	CASSEARPRNYGYTF
TRBV11-2	NA	TRBD1	16	TRBJ1-4	TGTGCCAGCAGCCGGGACAGGATGGCGCCTAATGAAAAACTGTTTTTT	CASSRDRMAPNEKLFF
TRBV29-1	NA	NA	12	TRBJ1-1	TGCAGCGCTATACAGGTGAACACTGAAGCTTTCTTT	CSAIQVNTEAFF
TRBV18	NA	NA	15	TRBJ1-5	TGTGCCAGCTCAAACCGAGGGGGGGCACGGCAGCCCCAGCATTTT	CASSNRGGARQPQHF
TRBV2	NA	NA	15	TRBJ2-5	TGTGCCAGCAGTGTTCTACAGGGCAGTGGGGAGACCCAGTACTTC	CASSVLQGSGETQYF
TRBV28	NA	NA	14	TRBJ2-2	TGTGCCAGCATCTCAGGGGGGCGGACCGGGGAGCTGTTTTTT	CASISGGRTGELFF
TRBV20-1	once	TRBD1	11	TRBJ1-1	TGCAGGGGACAGGCTGGCGCTGAAGCTTTCTTT	CRGQAGAEAFF
TRBV2	NA	NA	13	TRBJ2-3	TGTGCCAGCAGTGGGCCTAGCACAGATACGCAGTATTTT	CASSGPSTDTQYF
TRBV7-2	NA	NA	11	TRBJ1-2	TGTGCCAGCAGCCTCAACTATGGCTACACCTTC	CASSLNYGYTF
TRBV6-2/TRBV6-3	NA	NA	15	TRBJ2-5	TGTGCCAGCAGTCGCCGGGTCTCTGGGGGCGAGACCCAGTACTTC	CASSRRVSGGETQYF